Listed here are 14 T cell receptor beta chains from one sample, sequenced in a study of molecular identifiers for immune sequencing clone quantification. TCRdb re-derived calls from the PCR reads in MiXCR, one entry per CDR3 protein. The table lists approximately 500,000 distinct CDR3 sequences, roughly 23% of them singletons. The specimen was naive CD8+ T cells from blood, with Jurkat cell RNA spiked in. Documented subset: FACS-sorted CD8+CD4-CCR7+CD45RA+ naive T cells. Receptor source: a human donor in good health. Some libraries in this study had Jurkat cell RNA spiked in.

Only a few counts were recorded for this clonotype. V and J are TRBV2 and TRBJ2-1; TRBD2 aligns across 10 bases. The CDR3 is made up of 16 amino acids. The V gene's germline CDR1 is SNHLY and CDR2 FYNNEI. V shed 7 bases and J 7 bases; nucleotides not matched to a gene: 13. CDR3 nucleotides: TGTGCCAGCACAAGGCTCCTAGCGGGAGATCAGAATGAGCAGTTCTTC. Its protein is CASTRLLAGDQNEQFF.

This clonotype was found many times. The chain uses TRBV28 and TRBJ1-6, with 9 bases fitting TRBD1. The V segment lost 7 bases and the J segment 9 bases; nucleotides outside the gene matches: 7. Germline V gene data show CDR1 as MDHEN and CDR2 as SYDVKM. The CDR3 runs to 14 residues. In DNA form, the CDR3 reads TGTGCCAGCAAAGTTACAGGGGGCACTTCACCCCTCCACTTT. Encoded protein: CASKVTGGTSPLHF.

Regarding this clonotype: An end of the junction does not agree with germline; a read error may underlie this. V is TRBV4-1 and J is TRBJ1-1; D is unclear. The length of the CDR3 is 15 residues. Germline V lookup: CDR1 MGHRA, CDR2 YSYEKL. The CDR3 sequence: CASSQRYQSNTETFF. The CDR3, as DNA: TGCGCCAGCAGCCAACGGTATCAATCGAACACTGAAACTTTCTTT.

A note on this clonotype: This clone may be a read error of a much larger clone one base away. The V and J genes are TRBV4-1 and TRBJ2-3; 11 bases map to TRBD1. The CDR3 runs 17 residues. Germline CDR1 reads MGHRA; CDR2 reads YSYEKL. The CDR3 protein is CVSSPLIRDRGTDTQYF. CDR3 nucleotide sequence: TGCGTCAGCAGCCCCCTAATCCGGGACAGGGGGACAGATACGCAGTATTTT.

Many counts were recorded for this clonotype. This rearrangement joins TRBV7-2 to TRBJ1-1; possible D gene TRBD1, 6 bases. This CDR3 has 15 amino acids. Trimming pared 2 bases from V and 11 bases from J, leaving 21 bases between. Germline CDR1 reads SGHTA; CDR2 reads FQGNSA. CDR3 in amino acids: CASSLITGSLRTAFF. The CDR3 coding sequence is TGTGCCAGCAGCTTAATTACAGGGTCCCTTCGAACGGCTTTCTTT.

The table lists this clonotype with many counts. The rearrangement uses TRBV6-6 and TRBJ2-3; D call uncertain. The CDR3 extends over 13 amino acids. From germline, CDR1 is MNHNY and CDR2 SVGAGI (reference sequence). The V end lost 5 bases, the J end lost 1 base, and 7 bases lay between the germline ends. The CDR3 nucleotides read TGTGCCAGCAGTATAACACGCACAGATACGCAGTATTTT. Residues: CASSITRTDTQYF.

This clonotype was picked up many times. At one end, the junction sequence differs from germline, possibly due to a read error. This sequence joins TRBV19 and TRBJ2-7, with TRBD1 identical over 10 bases. CDR1 is LNHDA, CDR2 SQIVND, per germline (reference sequence). This CDR3 contains 14 residues. The CDR3 nucleotides read TGCGCCAGCAGCCCCGGGACAGGGGACTACGAGCAGTACTTC. Translated, it gives CASSPGTGDYEQYF.

In its sample, this clonotype was seen many times. This chain connects TRBV6-5 to TRBJ2-2; a possible D gene is TRBD2 (6 bases). This CDR3 comprises 14 residues. CDR1 and CDR2 (germline): MNHEY, SVGAGI. Trimming stripped 6 bases from V and 7 bases from J, with 15 bases between. The CDR3 region has the DNA TGTGCCAGCAGCCCCATCCACGGGAGCGGGGAGCTGTTTTTT. Translated: CASSPIHGSGELFF.

The J gene is TRBJ2-5, the V gene TRBV7-2, with 7 bases lining up with TRBD1. Germline CDR1 SGHTA, CDR2 FQGNSA. The CDR3 runs to 15 residues. Unmatched junction bases numbered 7, after V lost 1 base and J lost 5 bases. CDR3 sequence: CASSLVRGPVETQYF. CDR3 bases: TGTGCCAGCAGCTTAGTGAGGGGGCCCGTGGAGACCCAGTACTTC.

This clonotype was observed at least ten times. The genes are TRBV6-2 or TRBV6-3 and TRBJ2-3, with D unclear. Trimming stripped 0 bases from V and 0 bases from J, with 4 bases between. CDR1 and CDR2 from the germline V gene are MNHEY and SVGEGT. The CDR3 covers 14 residues. The CDR3 loop is CASSYSSSTDTQYF. CDR3 DNA sequence: TGTGCCAGCAGTTACTCTAGCAGCACAGATACGCAGTATTTT.

The rearrangement uses TRBV27 and TRBJ2-6; 8 bases line up with TRBD2. Trimming took 4 bases from V and 2 from J; bases not matched to a gene: 4. CDR3 length: 16 residues. In germline, CDR1 is MNHEY, CDR2 SMNVEV (reference sequence). CDR3 sequence: CASSSGGGAGANVLTF. The CDR3 nucleotides are TGTGCCAGCAGTTCGGGGGGGGGCGCTGGGGCCAACGTCCTGACTTTC.

V and J are TRBV7-9 and TRBJ2-3; perhaps TRBD1 as D (5 bases). The CDR3 extends over 16 amino acids. Trimming shortened V by 1 base and J by 0 bases, and 11 bases separated the two germline ends. Germline V lookup: CDR1 SEHNR, CDR2 FQNEAQ (reference sequence). For the CDR3, the DNA is TGTGCCAGCAGCTTAGGCGACAGCGATAGCACAGATACGCAGTATTTT. It yields the protein CASSLGDSDSTDTQYF.

The table lists this clonotype with a few counts. Relative to the germline gene, one junction end is altered; a read error may explain this. The chain couples TRBV7-8 to TRBJ1-5; no definite D call. The CDR3 length is 16 residues. Germline assignment: CDR1 SGHVS and CDR2 FQNEAQ. The CDR3 sequence: CASSLNRFGRNQPRHF. The DNA for the CDR3 is TGTGCCAGCAGCTTAAATAGGTTCGGCCGCAATCAGCCCCGGCATTTT. Combining the CDR3 with reference TRBV7-8 and TRBJ1-5 gives the whole variable domain GAGVSQSPRYKVAKRGQDVALRCDPISGHVSLFWYQQALGQGPEFLTYFQNEAQLDKSGLPSDRFFAERPEGSVSTLKIQRTQQEDSAVYLCASSLNRFGRNQPRHFGDGTRLSIL.

This clonotype appeared many times. The chain links TRBV5-1 to TRBJ2-3; 7 positions agree with TRBD1. Trimming cost V 0 bases and J 2 bases; bases outside gene matches: 12. Per the germline V gene, CDR1 is SGHRS and CDR2 is YFSETQ. There are 18 residues in the CDR3. The CDR3: CASSLDTLGDSLTDTQYF. DNA for the CDR3: TGCGCCAGCAGCTTGGATACGCTGGGGGACAGCCTCACAGATACGCAGTATTTT.